A selection of T cell receptor beta chains follows, all from one sample in a study of cytomegalovirus exposure and HLA in healthy donors. Sequencing used immunoSEQ multiplex PCR; TCRdb keeps in-frame clones, though not all of them. The top ten clones hold around 0.24% of a sample with approximately 200,000 clones, approximately 84% of them seen once. Source material: PBMCs. All receptors come from a boy aged 5-17 years in good health and CMV-seronegative. Each CDR3 is given with its conserved first and last residue. The size of a clone is reported for some rows only, either as once, few or many, or as a class for expanded clones.

j_call v_call clone_size cdr3_aa
TRBJ2-2 TRBV5-6 - CASSLRGDTNTGELFF
TRBJ2-7 TRBV4-2 - CASSLLAGERPEQYF
TRBJ2-7 TRBV6-5 - CASSRGYEQYF
TRBJ2-2 TRBV27 - CASSPPYSGGLRTGELFF
TRBJ2-1 TRBV27 - CASSSTRTNEQFF
TRBJ2-4 TRBV5-1 - CASSLNPGSGKNIQYF
TRBJ2-1 TRBV2 - CASSEAVSLNEQFF
TRBJ1-2 TRBV7-9 - CASSLGGIPLPNYGYTF
TRBJ1-2 TRBV7-9 - CASSWGSLRRGYTF
TRBJ2-7 TRBV7-6 - CASSFRLHYEQYF
TRBJ2-1 TRBV20-1 - CSAPRGNEQFF
TRBJ2-1 TRBV9 - CASSVGERGSWRGHNEQFF
TRBJ1-6 TRBV7-9 - CASSTYAQGPHSPLHF
TRBJ1-1 TRBV10-3 - CAISDGELTEAFF
TRBJ2-7 TRBV9 - CASSPMGQGQHEQYF
TRBJ2-1 TRBV5-6 - CASSLAGEQFF
TRBJ1-4 TRBV5-5 - CASSLGTAATNEKLFF
TRBJ2-7 TRBV5-1 - CASSHRQGSDEQYF
TRBJ1-5 TRBV19 once CASRLTGKNQPQHF
TRBJ2-7 TRBV19 - CASSKAGRSSYEQYF
TRBJ2-7 TRBV10-3 - CAISESHLGQAYEQYF
TRBJ2-7 TRBV5-8 - CASSFSGQTYEQYF
TRBJ1-1 TRBV5-1 - CASSAGQGVATEAFF
TRBJ2-1 TRBV29-1 - CSTSPRQNEQFF
TRBJ2-2 TRBV19 - CASSMGGRSGGELFF
TRBJ2-3 TRBV9 - CASSESSLDTQYF
TRBJ2-7 TRBV5-4 - CASSLAQGLSEQYF
TRBJ2-5 TRBV4-3 - CASSHPGTSQETQYF
TRBJ2-1 TRBV7-3 - CASSLFASGGASNEQFF
TRBJ2-3 TRBV6-4 - CASSAQDTSSTDTQYF
TRBJ1-3 TRBV6-5 - CASSFGNTIYF
TRBJ2-7 TRBV30 - CAWSHGTGSYEQYF
TRBJ1-1 TRBV6-5 - CASTPGPNTEAFF
TRBJ2-5 TRBV4-1 once CASSLLQGQETQYF
TRBJ2-7 TRBV12-1 - CASSFAPYEQYF
TRBJ2-3 TRBV9 - CASSVRSEGTQYF
TRBJ2-5 TRBV30 few CALTGTKRATQYF
TRBJ2-7 TRBV5-1 - CASSTNRGMVHEQYF
- TRBV9 - CASSGASGQENFYEQYF
TRBJ2-5 TRBV23-1 - CASSHVPHGRGEDNSRYQETQYF
TRBJ2-1 TRBV11-2 few CASSLDAGGYNEQFF
TRBJ1-4 TRBV9 - CASSVTGSEKLFF
TRBJ2-7 TRBV19 - CASSTRQAFYEQYF
TRBJ2-5 TRBV13 - CASSLGAETQYF
TRBJ2-7 TRBV11-1 - CASSLAGGLYEQYF
TRBJ1-6 TRBV7-2 - CASSLWRQGAPRGSPLHF
TRBJ1-2 TRBV27 - CASSAGSNYGYTF
TRBJ2-1 TRBV4-1 - CASSQGGGAGGFFRFFF
TRBJ2-7 TRBV9 - CASSVRDRGYEQYF
TRBJ2-5 TRBV5-6 - CASSQQETQYF
TRBJ1-2 TRBV29-1 - CSSGGTGSGYTF
TRBJ1-1 TRBV14 once CASSRTLGEGTEAFF
TRBJ2-7 TRBV7-2 - CASINTPGDFYEQYF
TRBJ1-1 TRBV6-6 - CASSLYRGLNTEAFF
TRBJ2-5 TRBV27 - CASSLFGGVKETQYF